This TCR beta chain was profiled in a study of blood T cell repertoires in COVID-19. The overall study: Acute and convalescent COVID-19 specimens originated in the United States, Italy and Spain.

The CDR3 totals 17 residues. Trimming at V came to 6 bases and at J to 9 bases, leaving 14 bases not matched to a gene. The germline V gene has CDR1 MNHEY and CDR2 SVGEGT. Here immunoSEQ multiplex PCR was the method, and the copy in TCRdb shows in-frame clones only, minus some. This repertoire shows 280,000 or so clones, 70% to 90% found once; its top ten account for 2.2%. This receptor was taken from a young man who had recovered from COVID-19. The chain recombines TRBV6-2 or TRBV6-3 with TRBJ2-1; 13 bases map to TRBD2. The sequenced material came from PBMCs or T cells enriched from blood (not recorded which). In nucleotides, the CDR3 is TGTGCCAGCAGCGTTAGCCAACTAGCGGGGGGGCGCAGTGAGCAGTTCTTC. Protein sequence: CASSVSQLAGGRSEQFF.